This is a list of T cell receptor beta chains from one sample in a study of blood T cell repertoires in COVID-19. TCRdb keeps only in-frame clones here, not all; method: immunoSEQ multiplex PCR. Of about 150,000 clones in the sample, about nine tenths were seen once. The sample was peripheral blood. Receptors originate from an elderly man with acute or convalescent COVID-19. Both conserved end residues are part of each CDR3. D genes are given only for firm matches. Size values are once, few and many counts, or a class for expanded clones, and some rows have none.

J	D	size	V	CDR3	DNA
TRBJ2-3	TRBD2	-	TRBV3-1/TRBV3-2	CASSLRLAGATDTQYF	TGTGCCAGCAGCCTACGACTAGCGGGAGCCACAGATACGCAGTATTTT
TRBJ1-5	-	-	TRBV12-3/TRBV12-4	CASSFPRGPQHF	TGTGCCAGCAGTTTCCCCCGAGGTCCCCAGCATTTT
TRBJ2-2	-	-	TRBV24-1	CATSDRTTTNTGELFF	TGTGCCACCAGTGACCGGACTACCACGAACACCGGGGAGCTGTTTTTT
TRBJ2-7	-	-	TRBV5-5	CASSLASGTYEQYF	TGTGCCAGCAGCTTGGCGTCAGGCACCTACGAGCAGTACTTC
TRBJ2-3	-	-	TRBV19	CASSIPTATGSTDTQYF	TGTGCCAGTAGTATCCCCACCGCGACAGGTAGTACAGATACGCAGTATTTT
TRBJ2-1	TRBD2	-	TRBV28	CASTLAGPSYNEQFF	TGTGCCAGCACCCTAGCGGGACCATCCTACAATGAGCAGTTCTTC
TRBJ1-4	TRBD1	-	TRBV4-1	CASSQETPWGQGDEKLFF	TGCGCCAGCAGCCAAGAGACGCCGTGGGGACAGGGAGATGAAAAACTGTTTTTT
TRBJ2-5	-	-	TRBV7-6	CASSLEGGGAVRETQYF	TGTGCCAGCAGCTTAGAGGGTGGGGGGGCAGTCCGAGAGACCCAGTACTTC
TRBJ2-2	-	-	TRBV5-4	CASSLGRRRTTGELFF	TGTGCCAGCAGCTTGGGACGGCGGCGTACGACCGGGGAGCTGTTTTTT
TRBJ2-7	TRBD2	-	TRBV28	CASSPSLAGKGYEQYF	TGTGCCAGCAGTCCGTCTCTAGCGGGCAAGGGATACGAGCAGTACTTC
TRBJ1-1	-	-	TRBV11-2	CASSLEGQQAFF	TGTGCCAGCAGCTTAGAGGGGCAACAAGCTTTCTTT
TRBJ2-7	TRBD2	-	TRBV19	CASALAGGFYEQYF	TGTGCCAGCGCACTAGCGGGAGGTTTCTACGAGCAGTACTTC
TRBJ1-1	-	-	TRBV4-1	CASSQGIGDNTEAFF	TGCGCCAGCAGCCAAGGTATAGGGGATAACACTGAAGCTTTCTTT
TRBJ2-7	-	-	TRBV19	CASSTPNTAIYEQYF	TGTGCCAGTAGTACTCCCAATACAGCAATATACGAGCAGTACTTC
TRBJ2-1	-	-	TRBV28	CASSPISGADPYNEQFF	TGTGCCAGCAGCCCTATATCAGGAGCGGACCCATACAATGAGCAGTTCTTC
TRBJ2-5	-	-	TRBV10-3	CAISDSVSRETQYF	TGTGCCATCAGTGACAGCGTCTCCCGGGAGACCCAGTACTTC
TRBJ2-1	-	-	TRBV3-1/TRBV3-2	CASSQGLLDNEQFF	TGTGCCAGCAGCCAAGGGCTTTTGGACAATGAGCAGTTCTTC
TRBJ1-6	-	-	TRBV7-9	CASSFDRINSPLHF	TGTGCCAGCAGCTTCGACAGAATAAATTCACCCCTCCACTTT
TRBJ2-7	TRBD2	-	TRBV9	CASSHGLAGAYEQYF	TGTGCCAGCTCCCATGGACTAGCGGGAGCCTACGAGCAGTACTTC
TRBJ2-7	-	-	TRBV27	CASSSLAGTTYEQYF	TGTGCCAGCAGCTCCCTTGCAGGAACAACCTACGAGCAGTACTTC
TRBJ1-2	-	-	TRBV2	CASSLDWGLGGYTF	TGTGCCAGCAGTCTAGACTGGGGCCTGGGGGGCTACACCTTC
TRBJ2-6	-	few	TRBV30	CAWSKNIGANVLTF	TGTGCCTGGAGTAAAAATATAGGGGCCAACGTCCTGACTTTC
TRBJ1-2	-	few	TRBV10-2	CASSDLNYGYTF	TGCGCCAGCAGTGACCTTAACTATGGCTACACCTTC
TRBJ2-7	TRBD2	-	TRBV7-8	CASSSRVSGRLEVGEQYF	TGTGCCAGCAGCTCCCGGGTTAGCGGGAGGCTTGAGGTGGGCGAGCAGTACTTC
TRBJ2-5	TRBD2	-	TRBV27	CASRRLAGLQRGGETQYF	TGTGCCAGCAGGAGACTAGCGGGTCTACAGAGGGGTGGTGAGACCCAGTACTTC
TRBJ2-1	-	once	TRBV6-2/TRBV6-3	CASSPHLTLASDQFF	TGTGCCAGCAGCCCACACTTAACTCTAGCGAGCGATCAGTTCTTC
TRBJ2-1	-	-	TRBV7-3	CASSLAGTYNEQFF	TGTGCCAGCAGCTTGGCAGGGACCTACAATGAGCAGTTCTTC
TRBJ2-1	TRBD1	-	TRBV4-2	CASSQARTGNSNEQFF	TGTGCCAGCAGCCAAGCCCGGACAGGGAATAGTAATGAGCAGTTCTTC
TRBJ2-2	-	-	TRBV4-1	CASSQLSGANTGELFF	TGCGCCAGCAGCCAACTCAGCGGCGCGAACACCGGGGAGCTGTTTTTT
TRBJ2-1	TRBD2	-	TRBV7-8	CASSRGTPGGGEQFF	TGTGCCAGCAGCCGAGGGACGCCGGGGGGGGGTGAGCAGTTCTTC
TRBJ1-2	TRBD1	-	TRBV2	CASRVRSGTGPHGYTF	TGTGCCAGCAGGGTTAGGTCCGGGACAGGGCCCCATGGCTACACCTTC
TRBJ1-6	-	few	TRBV7-2	CASREVGISPLHF	TGTGCCAGCAGGGAAGTGGGCATCTCACCCCTCCACTTT
TRBJ1-1	-	-	TRBV10-3	CAIRGALREAFF	TGTGCCATCAGGGGCGCCTTGAGAGAAGCTTTCTTT
TRBJ2-7	-	-	TRBV5-1	CASSFPGNSYEQYF	TGCGCCAGCAGCTTTCCAGGGAATTCCTACGAGCAGTACTTC
TRBJ2-3	TRBD2	-	TRBV28	CASSLKFRGGRDTDTQYF	TGTGCCAGCAGTTTAAAATTCCGAGGCGGGAGGGATACAGATACGCAGTATTTT
TRBJ2-7	-	-	TRBV5-5	CASSWGGDEQYF	TGTGCCAGCAGCTGGGGCGGGGACGAGCAGTACTTC
TRBJ2-2	-	-	TRBV7-8	CASSSQGTVSGELFF	TGTGCCAGCAGCTCTCAGGGAACTGTTAGTGGGGAGCTGTTTTTT
TRBJ1-2	-	-	TRBV5-1	CASSLDQGSIIGYTF	TGCGCCAGCAGCTTGGATCAGGGTAGTATTATAGGCTACACCTTC
TRBJ2-3	TRBD2	few	TRBV27	CASTKAGEGTDTQYF	TGTGCCAGCACCAAAGCGGGAGAGGGAACAGATACGCAGTATTTT
TRBJ1-5	-	-	TRBV29-1	CSVGTEGEPQHF	TGCAGCGTTGGGACAGAAGGGGAGCCCCAGCATTTT
TRBJ2-3	TRBD1	-	TRBV5-1	CASSLGAVGRQGARADTQYF	TGCGCCAGCAGCTTGGGAGCCGTCGGCCGACAGGGGGCAAGGGCAGATACGCAGTATTTT
TRBJ2-1	TRBD1	-	TRBV11-2	CASSLVQGASYNEQFF	TGTGCCAGCAGCTTAGTACAGGGGGCCTCCTACAATGAGCAGTTCTTC
TRBJ1-1	TRBD1	-	TRBV4-1	CASSQEDRGGKLTEAFF	TGCGCCAGCAGCCAAGAGGACAGGGGAGGGAAATTGACTGAAGCTTTCTTT
TRBJ2-7	TRBD2	-	TRBV7-9	CASSLAGLVSEQYF	TGTGCCAGCAGCTTAGCGGGACTAGTCTCCGAGCAGTACTTC
TRBJ2-7	-	-	TRBV7-2	CASSLAASNTRSYEQYF	TGTGCCAGCAGCTTAGCGGCTAGCAACACCAGGTCCTACGAGCAGTACTTC
TRBJ2-1	TRBD1	-	TRBV3-1/TRBV3-2	CASSPTGGRYNEQFF	TGTGCCAGCAGTCCTACAGGGGGCCGCTACAATGAGCAGTTCTTC
TRBJ2-5	-	-	TRBV29-1	CSVESRLSGGTQYF	TGCAGCGTTGAATCGAGGCTATCCGGAGGGACCCAGTACTTC
TRBJ1-5	-	-	TRBV6-5	CASRAEVGNQPQHF	TGTGCCAGCAGGGCCGAGGTGGGCAATCAGCCCCAGCATTTT